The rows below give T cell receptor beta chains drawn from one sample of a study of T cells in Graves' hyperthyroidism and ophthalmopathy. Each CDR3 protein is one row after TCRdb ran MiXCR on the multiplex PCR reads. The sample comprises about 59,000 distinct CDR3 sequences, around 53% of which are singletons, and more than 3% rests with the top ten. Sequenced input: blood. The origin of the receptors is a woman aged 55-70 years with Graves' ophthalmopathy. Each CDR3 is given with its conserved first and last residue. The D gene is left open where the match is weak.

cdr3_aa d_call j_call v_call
CVSSYSMEYTGELFF - TRBJ2-2 TRBV6-6
CASSQAGNNYGYTF - TRBJ1-2 TRBV4-2
CSARDVGGGRGSGQFF TRBD2 TRBJ2-1 TRBV20-1
CASSVVEGLGSDTQFF TRBD2 TRBJ2-1 TRBV9
CASSLEGTQRTGELF - TRBJ1-5 TRBV5-1
CASSLVGNQPQHF - TRBJ1-5 TRBV7-9
CASSPRGGYTYEQYF - TRBJ2-7 TRBV5-6
CAIMRGGGESYEQYF TRBD2 TRBJ2-7 TRBV10-3
CSASFRGASGYTF - TRBJ1-2 TRBV20-1
CASIKSRADQEAFF - TRBJ1-1 TRBV6-2/TRBV6-3
CASSHTGSTDTQYF - TRBJ2-3 TRBV5-6
CASSIGGRGFGQPQHF TRBD1 TRBJ1-5 TRBV19
CASSQAWGTNEKLFF - TRBJ1-4 TRBV4-2
CATSREGGLGYNEQFF TRBD1 TRBJ2-1 TRBV15
CASSSVAGSDTQFF TRBD2 TRBJ2-1 TRBV7-7
CASSIDAGTENYGYTF TRBD1 TRBJ1-2 TRBV19
CARTGLAGTGELFF TRBD2 TRBJ2-2 TRBV14
CASSSGLAAGLDTQYF TRBD2 TRBJ2-3 TRBV27
CVSSPGSSEQFF - TRBJ2-1 TRBV7-3
CASSLTSGGTGELFF TRBD2 TRBJ2-2 TRBV5-5
CASSLGPGGNGNEQYF - TRBJ2-7 TRBV13
CATRPAGGPGETQYF TRBD2 TRBJ2-5 TRBV7-8
CASSSPGTGDGETQYF TRBD1 TRBJ2-5 TRBV12-3/TRBV12-4
CASSPTERAPIYF - TRBJ1-3 TRBV11-2
CATSGGEGKMNTEAFF - TRBJ1-1 TRBV15
CASSFSGGGLGADTQYF TRBD2 TRBJ2-3 TRBV7-9
CASSLQGPPGELFF TRBD1 TRBJ2-2 TRBV7-3
CSVESLAASTDTQYF TRBD2 TRBJ2-3 TRBV29-1
CSASRSAGGLEETQYF TRBD2 TRBJ2-5 TRBV20-1
CASVKGLTETQYF - TRBJ2-5 TRBV2
CATSTGRNTIYF - TRBJ1-3 TRBV15
CASSWTGTSATYEQYF - TRBJ2-7 TRBV11-2
CATSDRQKNIQYF - TRBJ2-4 TRBV24-1
CSARQVQGVETQYF - TRBJ2-5 TRBV20-1
CSAREGQIKSPLHF - TRBJ1-6 TRBV20-1